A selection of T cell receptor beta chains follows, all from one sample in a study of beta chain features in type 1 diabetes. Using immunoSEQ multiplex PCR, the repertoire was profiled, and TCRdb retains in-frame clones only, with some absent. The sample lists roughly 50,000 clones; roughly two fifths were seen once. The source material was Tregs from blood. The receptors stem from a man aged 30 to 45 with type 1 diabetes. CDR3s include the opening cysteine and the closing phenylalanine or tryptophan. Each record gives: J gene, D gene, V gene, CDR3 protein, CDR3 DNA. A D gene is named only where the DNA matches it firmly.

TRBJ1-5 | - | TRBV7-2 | CASSLEIRGFQPQHF | TGTGCCAGCAGCTTAGAGATCAGGGGCTTTCAGCCCCAGCATTTT
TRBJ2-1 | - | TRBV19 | CASSISPQRSSYNEQFF | TGTGCCAGTAGTATATCCCCACAGCGGAGCTCCTACAATGAGCAGTTCTTC
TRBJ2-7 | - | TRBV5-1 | CASSLGGGYEQYF | TGCGCCAGCAGCTTGGGGGGCGGCTACGAGCAGTACTTC
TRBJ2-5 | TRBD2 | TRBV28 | CASRGGTKRAETQYF | TGTGCCAGCAGGGGCGGGACTAAGAGGGCGGAGACCCAGTACTTC
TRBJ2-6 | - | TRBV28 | CASSSRASGANVLTF | TGTGCCAGCAGTTCGCGGGCATCTGGGGCCAACGTCCTGACTTTC
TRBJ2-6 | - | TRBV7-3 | CASSPQSSGANVLTF | TGTGCCAGCAGCCCACAGAGCTCTGGGGCCAACGTCCTGACTTTC
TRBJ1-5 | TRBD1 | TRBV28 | CASSAGTGVGPQHF | TGTGCCAGCAGTGCCGGGACAGGGGTTGGGCCCCAGCATTTT